This T cell receptor beta chain was sequenced in a study of shared clonotypes between healthy human individuals. Study background: CD4 naive and CD4 memory each took three plates per donor, while CD8 naive took two and CD8 memory one.

Sequencing was performed with immunoSEQ multiplex PCR; in TCRdb, only in-frame clones are kept and a portion is missing. The top ten hold approximately 0.41% of the sample, which has a few million clones, about 90% seen once. In its sample, this clone was seen once. The CDR3 loop spans 13 amino acids. The V gene's germline CDR1 is MNHNY and CDR2 SVGAGI (reference sequence). V gave up 2 bases and J gave up 5 bases, with 10 bases separating them. The clonotype comes from a man younger than 30 in good health. Some clones in this sample may be carry-over from other donors' samples. Sequencing input: naive CD4+ T cells from PBMCs. Subset noted: CD45RA+ positively selected. V usage is TRBV6-6 and J usage is TRBJ2-7; D might be TRBD2 (6 bases). CDR3 protein: CASSYRERHEQYF. The CDR3 DNA reads TGTGCCAGCAGTTACCGGGAGAGACACGAGCAGTACTTC.